What follows is one T cell receptor (beta chain) and its context. The data were obtained in a study of OX40 agonist ivuxolimab in advanced cancers. Germline V gives CDR1 ENHRY, CDR2 SYGVKD. CDR3 length: 13 amino acids. V lost 3 bases and J 6 bases, leaving 8 bases between the germline ends. Profiled with immunoSEQ multiplex PCR; TCRdb holds only in-frame clones, not every one. The sample shows roughly 69,000 clones, around 86% of them seen only once. The rearrangement uses TRBV10-3 and TRBJ2-2, with unresolved D. Sequenced here: CD4+ or CD8+ T cells sorted from blood, sampled in a trial of the OX40 agonist ivuxolimab. This sequence was found in an adult with an advanced solid tumor such as melanoma, head and neck, liver or kidney cancer. The CDR3 loop reads CAISEMAAGELFF. The DNA of the CDR3 is TGTGCCATCAGTGAAATGGCAGCCGGGGAGCTGTTTTTT.